This is a list of T cell receptor beta chains from one sample in a study of T cells after yellow fever vaccination. TCRdb used MiXCR to reprocess the 5' RACE reads, holding one entry per CDR3 protein. The repertoire holds about 42,000 distinct CDR3 sequences, with 5.5% to 8% as singletons. This sample comprised PBMCs, either bulk or a sorted T-cell subset (CD4+, CD8+, memory, or dextramer-sorted; not recorded which), obtained 45 days after the yellow fever booster vaccination. These receptors all stem from a man aged 25-45 years who received the YFV17D yellow fever vaccine. Each CDR3 is given with its conserved first and last residue. The D gene is left open where the match is weak. Only part of the rows carry a size: once, few, many, or a class if the clone is expanded.

>TRBD1|TRBV6-5|TRBJ1-3|.
TGTGCCAGCAGTCGCGACAGGGGGCGCGGAAACACCATATATTTT
CASSRDRGRGNTIYF
>TRBD2|TRBV5-1|TRBJ2-3|many
TGCGCCAGCAGCTTCACACTAGCGGGAGGGGCAGATACGCAGTATTTT
CASSFTLAGGADTQYF
>TRBD1|TRBV2|TRBJ2-2|.
TGTGCCAGCAGAGTCGACAGGGGTATTGTCGGGGAGCTGTTTTTT
CASRVDRGIVGELFF
>.|TRBV12-3/TRBV12-4|TRBJ2-1|many
TGTGCCAGCAGTTTAGGTTTTGAGCAGTTCTTC
CASSLGFEQFF
>.|TRBV29-1|TRBJ2-6|many
TGCAGCGTCTTAACTGGACGAAGCTCTGGGGCCAACGTCCTGACTTTC
CSVLTGRSSGANVLTF
>TRBD1|TRBV10-3|TRBJ1-1|many
TGTGCCATCAGGAGACAGGGAGAGGGCACTGAAGCTTTCTTT
CAIRRQGEGTEAFF
>TRBD2|TRBV5-6|TRBJ2-7|.
TGTGTCAGCAGGGCGGGGGGCGAGCAGTACTTC
CVSRAGGEQYF
>.|TRBV7-2|TRBJ2-1|once
TGTGCCAGCAGCCAGGGGTCAAAGAGGAATGAGCAGTTCTTC
CASSQGSKRNEQFF
>.|TRBV11-3|TRBJ2-2|many
TGTGCCAGCAGCAAGATACAGGGAGTCACCGGGGAGCTGTTTTTT
CASSKIQGVTGELFF
>.|TRBV7-2|TRBJ1-1|few
TGTGCCAGCCTCCGATCCCGATTTAAAGCTTTCTTT
CASLRSRFKAFF
>.|TRBV9|TRBJ1-5|few
TGTGCCAGCAGCGTAGATCCGGATAGCAATCAGCCCCAGCATTTT
CASSVDPDSNQPQHF